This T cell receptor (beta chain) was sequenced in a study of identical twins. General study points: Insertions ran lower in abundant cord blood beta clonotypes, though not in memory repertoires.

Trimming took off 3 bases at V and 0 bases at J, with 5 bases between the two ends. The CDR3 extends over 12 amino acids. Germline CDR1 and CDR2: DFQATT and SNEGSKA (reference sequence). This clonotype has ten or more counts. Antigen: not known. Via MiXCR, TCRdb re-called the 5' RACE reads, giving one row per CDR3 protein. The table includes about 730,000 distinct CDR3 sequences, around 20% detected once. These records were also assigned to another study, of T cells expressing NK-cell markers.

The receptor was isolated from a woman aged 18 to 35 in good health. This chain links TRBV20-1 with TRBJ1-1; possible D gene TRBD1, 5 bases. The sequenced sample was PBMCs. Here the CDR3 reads CSARGLNTEAFF. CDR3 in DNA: TGCAGTGCTAGGGGGCTGAACACTGAAGCTTTCTTT.